The 26 T cell receptor beta chains in this list originate from one sample, sequenced in a study of beta chain features in type 1 diabetes (dated 2018 in TCRdb). On the study overall, not on this receptor specifically: Type 1 diabetes patients showed a moderate but significant shortening of TCRB CDR3 length in all four CD4+ subsets.

The library was made by the immunoSEQ multiplex PCR assay. All of the isolated RNA was reverse transcribed with the High Capacity cDNA Reverse Transcription Kit, so expressed TCRB transcripts were sequenced. Drawn from immuneACCESS, this table holds only the in-frame rearrangements with V and J called that TCRdb kept. Clones are partly lost; checked studies trace under half to an unresolved V gene and leave the rest unexplained. For this sample there are hundreds of thousands of clones; approximately 11% appear just once. About 0.018% of the sample rests with the top ten. These TCRs are of unknown antigen specificity. Sequenced: naive CD4+ T cells from blood. The intended sense of this specimen's cell subset or site label: true naive CD4+ T cells. These receptors were taken from a man under 40 with type 1 diabetes.

For the CDR3, the DNA is TGTGCCAGCTCACCTTGGGACAGGGGGAATGAAGCTTTCTTT. It translates to CASSPWDRGNEAFF. This chain links TRBV18 with TRBJ1-1; TRBD1 aligns across 11 bases. The CDR3 consists of 14 residues. Germline-derived CDR1 and CDR2 are KGHSH and LQKENI. V was pared by 3 bases and J by 7 bases, with 4 bases of the junction left unmatched.

The chain uses TRBV7-8 and TRBJ2-7, with a weak D call TRBD1 (5 bases). In germline, CDR1 is SGHVS, CDR2 FQNEAQ. The CDR3 loop spans 15 amino acids. Trimming cost V 1 base and J 4 bases, with 14 bases left between them. The CDR3: CASSLEVQANYEQYF. In nucleotides, the CDR3 is TGTGCCAGCAGCTTAGAGGTACAGGCCAATTACGAGCAGTACTTC. The complete variable domain, with remaining parts taken from reference TRBV7-8 and TRBJ2-7, reads GAGVSQSPRYKVAKRGQDVALRCDPISGHVSLFWYQQALGQGPEFLTYFQNEAQLDKSGLPSDRFFAERPEGSVSTLKIQRTQQEDSAVYLCASSLEVQANYEQYFGPGTRLTVT.

This clone was counted a few times. V gene TRBV7-2 combines with J gene TRBJ1-1; possibly TRBD1 for D (6 bases). Per germline, CDR1 SGHTA and CDR2 FQGNSA. V gave up 5 bases and J gave up 7 bases, with 20 bases separating them. This CDR3 comprises 15 residues. CDR3 sequence reads: CASSPSIGDNFEAFF. CDR3 nucleotides: TGTGCCAGCAGCCCCTCTATTGGGGACAATTTTGAAGCTTTCTTT.

In this sample, this clone turned up a few times. The chain recombines TRBV5-1 with TRBJ1-4; 8 nucleotides line up with TRBD1. Trimming cost V 5 bases and J 6 bases; bases outside gene matches: 3. The CDR3 loop spans 13 amino acids. Per germline, CDR1 SGHRS and CDR2 YFSETQ. In DNA form, the CDR3 reads TGCGCCAGCAGGGACAGGGTGGATGAAAAACTGTTTTTT. Its translation: CASRDRVDEKLFF.

V gene TRBV9 combines with J gene TRBJ1-1; no firm D call. The CDR3 contains 14 residues. Germline lookup yields CDR1 SGDLS and CDR2 YYNGEE. Trimming left V 0 bases short and J 6 bases short, with 12 bases between. This CDR3 is CASSVGSVTPEAFF. The DNA of the CDR3 is TGTGCCAGCAGCGTAGGATCGGTGACTCCTGAAGCTTTCTTT.

In the case of this clone: At one end, the junction sequence differs from germline, possibly due to a read error. This sequence joins TRBV5-1 and TRBJ1-6; no firm D call. This CDR3 is 12 amino acids long. The germline gives CDR1 SGHRS, CDR2 YFSETQ. CDR3 protein: CASSSNNSPLHF. In nucleotides, the CDR3 is TGCGCCAGCAGCTCCAATAATTCACCCCTCCACTTT.

The V call is TRBV6-6, the J call TRBJ2-3; the D gene is possibly TRBD2 (6 bases). This CDR3 region has 12 residues. Germline values: CDR1 MNHNY, CDR2 SVGAGI (reference sequence). Trimming cost V 7 bases and J 4 bases, with 9 bases left between them. DNA of the CDR3: TGTGCCAGCACCTGGAGGGCAGATACGCAGTATTTT. Translated, it gives CASTWRADTQYF.

This sequence joins TRBV18 and TRBJ1-5, with D unresolved. CDR1 is KGHSH and CDR2 is LQKENI in the germline V gene. V dropped 6 bases and J dropped 0 bases, with 6 bases sitting between them. The CDR3 has 13 residues. The CDR3 sequence: CASSRDSNQPQHF. The CDR3 nucleotides read TGTGCCAGCTCCCGGGATAGCAATCAGCCCCAGCATTTT.

The chain carries TRBV15 and TRBJ2-2; tentatively, D is TRBD1 (6 bases). V shed 3 bases and J shed 2 bases, with 7 bases lying between them. The CDR3 contains 14 residues. Germline CDR1 reads LNHNV; CDR2 reads YYDKDF (reference sequence). The CDR3 DNA sequence: TGTGCCACCAGCAGTGGGGGCAACACCGGGGAGCTGTTTTTT. This translates into CATSSGGNTGELFF.

This clone has just a few counts. V usage is TRBV7-2 and J usage is TRBJ1-1; unclear D gene. Germline lookup yields CDR1 SGHTA and CDR2 FQGNSA. Trimming stripped 0 bases from V and 3 bases from J, with 8 bases between. The CDR3 extends over 14 amino acids. This chain's CDR3 is CASSLAGEYTEAFF. The CDR3 nucleotides are TGTGCCAGCAGCTTAGCAGGAGAATACACTGAAGCTTTCTTT.

The genes are TRBV30 and TRBJ2-7, with 9 bases identical to TRBD2. This CDR3 comprises 15 residues. J lost 2 bases, V lost 2 bases, and 7 bases had no gene match. Germline V lookup: CDR1 GTSNPN, CDR2 SVGIG (reference sequence). DNA for the CDR3: TGTGCCTGGAGTAACAGCGGGGGGAAACCCTACGAGCAGTACTTC. Its protein is CAWSNSGGKPYEQYF.

The chain recombines TRBV5-4 with TRBJ2-6; no definite D call. The CDR3 spans 14 residues. Between the trimmed V and J ends, which lost 2 bases and 0 bases, there was a span of 3 bases. Per germline, CDR1 SGHNT and CDR2 YYREEE (reference sequence). The chain's CDR3 is CASSFHSGANVLTF. As DNA, the CDR3 is TGTGCCAGCAGCTTTCACTCTGGGGCCAACGTCCTGACTTTC.

This clone has more than one count but fewer than ten. This sequence joins TRBV18 and TRBJ1-3; D gene unclear. V was pared by 3 bases and J by 4 bases, with 10 bases between. The CDR3 length is 14 residues. Germline V lookup: CDR1 KGHSH, CDR2 LQKENI. The CDR3 DNA sequence: TGTGCCAGCTCACCCGACTCTCCAGGAAACACCATATATTTT. Its protein product is CASSPDSPGNTIYF.

V and J are TRBV7-2 and TRBJ1-6; maybe TRBD1 (5 bases). Germline loops: CDR1 SGHTA, CDR2 FQGNSA. The CDR3 spans 13 residues. V lost 5 bases to trimming and J lost 10 bases, with 12 bases between them. CDR3: CASSPMGQSPLHF. The CDR3 DNA reads TGTGCCAGCAGCCCCATGGGGCAATCACCCCTCCACTTT.

This clone showed up just a few times. The chain employs TRBV15 and TRBJ2-7; possible D gene TRBD2, 6 bases. The V gene's germline CDR1 is LNHNV and CDR2 YYDKDF (reference sequence). The CDR3 runs to 15 residues. The V end lost 1 base, the J end lost 7 bases, and 17 bases lay between the germline ends. The CDR3 reads CATSRGGATAREQYF. CDR3 nucleotides: TGTGCCACCAGCAGAGGCGGGGCAACGGCGCGGGAGCAGTACTTC.

A remark on this clone: Other nucleotide sequences from this sample produce the same CDR3. The chain recombines TRBV5-1 with TRBJ1-1, with D possibly matching TRBD1 (5 bases). Trimming shortened V by 3 bases and J by 1 base, and 10 bases separated the two germline ends. Germline CDR1 reads SGHRS; CDR2 reads YFSETQ. The CDR3 spans 14 residues. The CDR3 bases are TGCGCCAGCAGCTCTGGGGGGACGAACACTGAAGCTTTCTTT. Translation gives CASSSGGTNTEAFF.

This clone has more than one count but fewer than ten. This chain joins TRBV18 and TRBJ2-2; no firm D call. Deletions cut 0 bases from V and 3 bases from J, with 8 bases between. The CDR3 totals 15 residues. Germline V gene data show CDR1 as KGHSH and CDR2 as LQKENI. CDR3 sequence reads: CASSPPLTDTGELFF. CDR3 DNA: TGTGCCAGCTCACCACCATTAACAGACACCGGGGAGCTGTTTTTT. Full variable domain (rest looked up from reference TRBV18 and TRBJ2-2): NAGVMQNPRHLVRRRGQEARLRCSPMKGHSHVYWYRQLPEEGLKFMVYLQKENIIDESGMPKERFSAEFPKEGPSILRIQQVVRGDSAAYFCASSPPLTDTGELFFGEGSRLTVL.

The chain employs TRBV7-9 and TRBJ1-1, with a weak D call TRBD1 (6 bases). Germline V gene sequence: CDR1 SEHNR, CDR2 FQNEAQ (reference sequence). Deletions cut 2 bases from V and 1 base from J, with 11 bases between. This CDR3 region has 15 residues. The CDR3 region has the DNA TGTGCCAGCAGCTTATACGGACAGAAGAACACTGAAGCTTTCTTT. Translating it yields CASSLYGQKNTEAFF.

The rearrangement links TRBV5-4 to TRBJ2-5; perhaps TRBD2 as D (5 bases). This CDR3 contains 14 residues. Trimming shortened V by 2 bases and J by 9 bases, and 17 bases separated the two germline ends. Germline V lookup: CDR1 SGHNT, CDR2 YYREEE (reference sequence). In DNA form, the CDR3 reads TGTGCCAGCAGCTTTAAGTCGGGTCCCGGGGCCCAGTACTTC. It translates to CASSFKSGPGAQYF.

This clone appeared a few times. The chain joins TRBV11-3 to TRBJ1-1, with a possible D match to TRBD1 (5 bases). V lost 5 bases to trimming and J lost 4 bases, with 8 bases between them. The CDR3 consists of 12 residues. CDR1 is SGHNT, CDR2 YENEEA, per germline. The CDR3 here is CASSTQGTEAFF. CDR3 DNA: TGTGCCAGCAGCACGCAGGGCACTGAAGCTTTCTTT. Using reference TRBV11-3 and TRBJ1-1 for the parts outside the CDR3, the full variable domain is EAGVVQSPRYKIIEKKQPVAFWCNPISGHNTLYWYLQNLGQGPELLIRYENEEAVDDSQLPKDRFSAERLKGVDSTLKIQPAELGDSAVYLCASSTQGTEAFFGQGTRLTVV.

This clone occurred a few times. This chain connects TRBV29-1 to TRBJ1-5, with TRBD1 as a possible D gene (6 bases). Germline CDR1 and CDR2: SQVTM and ANQGSEA. This CDR3 is 13 amino acids long. Trimming cost V 4 bases and J 3 bases, with 10 bases left between them. In DNA form, the CDR3 reads TGCAGCGTTGCAGGGGCCACCAATCAGCCCCAGCATTTT. Translation gives CSVAGATNQPQHF.

A note on this clone: This sample includes further DNA sequences coding for the same CDR3. V is TRBV9 and J is TRBJ2-7, with a tentative D call TRBD1 (6 bases). CDR3 length equals 14 residues. The germline V gene encodes CDR1 SGDLS and CDR2 YYNGEE. The V gene lost 0 bases and the J gene lost 0 bases, with 7 bases spanning the gap. CDR3 sequence reads: CASSVDRDSYEQYF. CDR3 sequence (DNA): TGTGCCAGCAGCGTAGACAGGGACTCCTACGAGCAGTACTTC.

In its sample, this clone was seen a few times. This rearrangement joins TRBV5-4 to TRBJ2-3; D perhaps matches TRBD1 (5 bases). Trimming removed 0 bases from V and 2 bases from J, with 13 bases in between. CDR3 length equals 16 residues. Germline CDR1 is SGHNT and CDR2 is YYREEE (reference sequence). The CDR3 DNA follows: TGTGCCAGCAGCTTGGAATTGCTGGACAACACAGATACGCAGTATTTT. Its translation is CASSLELLDNTDTQYF. The full variable domain, in which reference TRBV5-4 and TRBJ2-3 provide the parts outside the CDR3, is ETGVTQSPTHLIKTRGQQVTLRCSSQSGHNTVSWYQQALGQGPQFIFQYYREEENGRGNFPPRFSGLQFPNYSSELNVNALELDDSALYLCASSLELLDNTDTQYFGPGTRLTVL.

This clone was counted a few times. V and J are TRBV18 and TRBJ2-2; 7 bases align to TRBD1. CDR1 and CDR2 (germline): KGHSH, LQKENI. This CDR3 is built from 15 residues. Germline trimming cut 5 bases from V and 4 bases from J; bases unmatched to any gene: 7. The CDR3 DNA follows: TGTGCCAGCTCATTCGACAGGGCGAGCACCGGGGAGCTGTTTTTT. It translates to CASSFDRASTGELFF.

The CDR3 is CASSRGSLTLGSYEQYF. The CDR3, as DNA: TGCGCCAGCAGCCGGGGGTCGTTGACATTGGGCTCCTACGAGCAGTACTTC. This chain links TRBV5-1 with TRBJ2-7, with D maybe TRBD2 (6 bases). Trimming removed 4 bases from V and 0 bases from J, with 20 bases in between. The CDR3 consists of 17 residues. Germline CDR1 is SGHRS and CDR2 is YFSETQ.

This clone was counted between two and nine times. V usage is TRBV5-1 and J usage is TRBJ2-7; D perhaps matches TRBD1 (6 bases). V lost 4 bases and J lost 1, with 15 bases in between. The CDR3 extends over 15 amino acids. CDR1 and CDR2 (germline): SGHRS, YFSETQ. The CDR3 spells CASSGLDRPSYEQYF. DNA for the CDR3: TGCGCCAGCAGCGGCCTAGACAGGCCGTCCTACGAGCAGTACTTC.